These T cell receptor beta chains were read from a single sample in a study of T cell responses to AZD1222 COVID-19 vaccine. The table came from immunoSEQ multiplex PCR; TCRdb's copy has only in-frame clones and leaves some out. The sample contains about 140,000 clones, roughly 84% of which appear only once. The specimen comprised peripheral blood, sampled 28 days after the second AZD1222 dose. These receptors were obtained from an adult who received the AZD1222 COVID-19 vaccine. The CDR3 runs from the conserved cysteine through the conserved F or W. D genes are given only for firm matches. Clone size, where shown, is once, few, many, or a class for clones that have expanded.

j_call: TRBJ1-5
v_call: TRBV20-1
d_call: -
clone_size: few
cdr3_aa: CSASLGRGQPQHF
cdr3_nt: TGCAGTGCTAGTCTCGGCCGGGGTCAGCCCCAGCATTTT

j_call: TRBJ2-5
v_call: TRBV11-1
d_call: -
clone_size: -
cdr3_aa: CASPGPLGETQYF
cdr3_nt: TGTGCCAGCCCCGGTCCCCTCGGAGAGACCCAGTACTTC

j_call: TRBJ1-4
v_call: TRBV3-1/TRBV3-2
d_call: -
clone_size: -
cdr3_aa: CASSQDRGGVATNEKLFF
cdr3_nt: TGTGCCAGCAGCCAAGACCGGGGAGGGGTTGCAACTAATGAAAAACTGTTTTTT

j_call: TRBJ2-3
v_call: TRBV9
d_call: -
clone_size: -
cdr3_aa: CASSVDTSASTDTQYF
cdr3_nt: TGTGCCAGCAGCGTAGACACGTCGGCTAGCACAGATACGCAGTATTTT

j_call: TRBJ1-6
v_call: TRBV7-9
d_call: -
clone_size: -
cdr3_aa: CASSDTGDPLHF
cdr3_nt: TGTGCCAGCAGCGATACCGGGGACCCCCTCCACTTT

j_call: TRBJ1-1
v_call: TRBV18
d_call: TRBD1
clone_size: -
cdr3_aa: CASSAETGGTEAFF
cdr3_nt: TGTGCCAGCTCAGCAGAGACAGGGGGCACTGAAGCTTTCTTT

j_call: TRBJ2-5
v_call: TRBV5-1
d_call: -
clone_size: -
cdr3_aa: CASSLRERETQYF
cdr3_nt: TGCGCCAGCAGCTTAAGGGAAAGGGAGACCCAGTACTTC

j_call: TRBJ2-1
v_call: TRBV7-2
d_call: TRBD1
clone_size: -
cdr3_aa: CASSLRGFSSYNEQFF
cdr3_nt: TGTGCCAGCAGCCTCAGGGGGTTCAGCTCCTACAATGAGCAGTTCTTC

j_call: TRBJ2-2
v_call: TRBV5-4
d_call: -
clone_size: -
cdr3_aa: CASSPGLGGTGELFF
cdr3_nt: TGTGCCAGCAGCCCAGGGTTGGGGGGAACCGGGGAGCTGTTTTTT

j_call: TRBJ1-1
v_call: TRBV19
d_call: -
clone_size: -
cdr3_aa: CASIKRTLGTEAFF
cdr3_nt: TGTGCCAGTATCAAAAGGACTCTGGGGACTGAAGCTTTCTTT

j_call: TRBJ2-1
v_call: TRBV6-1
d_call: -
clone_size: -
cdr3_aa: CASSERSGNNEQFF
cdr3_nt: TGTGCCAGCAGTGAAAGGTCAGGGAACAATGAGCAGTTCTTC

j_call: TRBJ2-3
v_call: TRBV20-1
d_call: -
clone_size: -
cdr3_aa: CSASPSTDTQYF
cdr3_nt: TGCAGTGCTAGTCCTAGCACAGATACGCAGTATTTT